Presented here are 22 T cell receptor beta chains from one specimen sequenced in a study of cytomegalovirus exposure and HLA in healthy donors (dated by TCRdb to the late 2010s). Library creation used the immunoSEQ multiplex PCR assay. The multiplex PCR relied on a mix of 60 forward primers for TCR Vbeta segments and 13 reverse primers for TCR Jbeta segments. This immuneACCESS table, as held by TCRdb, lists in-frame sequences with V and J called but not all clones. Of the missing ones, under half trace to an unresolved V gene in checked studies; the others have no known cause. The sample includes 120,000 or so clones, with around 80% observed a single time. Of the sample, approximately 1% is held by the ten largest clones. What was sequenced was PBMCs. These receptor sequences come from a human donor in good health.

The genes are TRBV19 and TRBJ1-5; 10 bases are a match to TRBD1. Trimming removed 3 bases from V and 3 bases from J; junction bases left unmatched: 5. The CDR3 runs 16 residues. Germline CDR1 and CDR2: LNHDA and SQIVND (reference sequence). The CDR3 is CASSMTGGVYNQPQHF. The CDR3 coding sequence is TGTGCCAGTAGTATGACAGGGGGCGTCTACAATCAGCCCCAGCATTTT.

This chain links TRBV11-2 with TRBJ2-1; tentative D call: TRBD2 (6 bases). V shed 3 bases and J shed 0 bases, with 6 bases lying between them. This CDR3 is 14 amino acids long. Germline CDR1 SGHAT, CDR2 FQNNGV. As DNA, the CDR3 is TGTGCCAGCAGCTTGACTAGCTCCTACAATGAGCAGTTCTTC. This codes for CASSLTSSYNEQFF.

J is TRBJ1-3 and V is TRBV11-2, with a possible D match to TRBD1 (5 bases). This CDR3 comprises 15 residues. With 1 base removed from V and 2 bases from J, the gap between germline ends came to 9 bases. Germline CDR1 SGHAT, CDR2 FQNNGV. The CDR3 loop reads CASSLVGLAGNTIYF. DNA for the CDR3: TGTGCCAGCAGCTTAGTGGGACTCGCTGGAAACACCATATATTTT.

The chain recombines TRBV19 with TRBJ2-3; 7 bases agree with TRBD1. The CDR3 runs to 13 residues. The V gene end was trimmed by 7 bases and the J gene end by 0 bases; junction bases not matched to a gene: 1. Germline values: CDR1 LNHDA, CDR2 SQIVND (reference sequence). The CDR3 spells CASNRGSTDTQYF. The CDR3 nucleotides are TGTGCCAGTAACAGGGGCAGCACAGATACGCAGTATTTT.

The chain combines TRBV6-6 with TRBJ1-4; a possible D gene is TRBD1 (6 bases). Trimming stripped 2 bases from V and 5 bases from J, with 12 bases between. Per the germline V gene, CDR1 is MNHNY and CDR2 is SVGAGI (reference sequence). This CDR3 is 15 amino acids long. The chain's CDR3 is CASSYRTVGNEKLFF. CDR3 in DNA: TGTGCCAGCAGTTACAGGACAGTCGGCAATGAAAAACTGTTTTTT.

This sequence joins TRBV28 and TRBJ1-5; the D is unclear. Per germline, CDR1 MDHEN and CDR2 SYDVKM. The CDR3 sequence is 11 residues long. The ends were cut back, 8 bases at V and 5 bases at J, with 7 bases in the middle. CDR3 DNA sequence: TGTGCCAGCGGCGGATATCAGCCCCAGCATTTT. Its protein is CASGGYQPQHF.

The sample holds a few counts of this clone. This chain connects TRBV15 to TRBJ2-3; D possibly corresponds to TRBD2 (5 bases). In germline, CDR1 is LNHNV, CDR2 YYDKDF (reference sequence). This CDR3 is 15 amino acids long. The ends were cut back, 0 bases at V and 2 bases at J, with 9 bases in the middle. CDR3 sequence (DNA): TGTGCCACCAGCAGAGACGGGGAAATCACAGATACGCAGTATTTT. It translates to CATSRDGEITDTQYF.

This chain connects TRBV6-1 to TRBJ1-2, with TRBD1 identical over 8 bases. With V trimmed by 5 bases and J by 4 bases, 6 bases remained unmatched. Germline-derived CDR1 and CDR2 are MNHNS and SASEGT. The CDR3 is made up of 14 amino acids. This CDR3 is CASSYGQGGYGYTF. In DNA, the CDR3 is TGTGCCAGCAGTTATGGACAGGGTGGCTATGGCTACACCTTC.

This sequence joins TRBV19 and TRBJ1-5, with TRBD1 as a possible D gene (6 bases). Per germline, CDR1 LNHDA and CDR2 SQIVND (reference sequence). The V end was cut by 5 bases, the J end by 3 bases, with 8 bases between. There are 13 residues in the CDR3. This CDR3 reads CASSDRTNQPQHF. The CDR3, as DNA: TGTGCCAGTAGTGACAGGACCAATCAGCCCCAGCATTTT.

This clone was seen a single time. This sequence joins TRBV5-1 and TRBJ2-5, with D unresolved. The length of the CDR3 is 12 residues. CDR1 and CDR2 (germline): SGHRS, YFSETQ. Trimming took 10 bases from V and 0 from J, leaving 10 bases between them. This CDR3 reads CALGRNQETQYF. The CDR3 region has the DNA TGCGCCCTCGGTCGCAACCAAGAGACCCAGTACTTC.

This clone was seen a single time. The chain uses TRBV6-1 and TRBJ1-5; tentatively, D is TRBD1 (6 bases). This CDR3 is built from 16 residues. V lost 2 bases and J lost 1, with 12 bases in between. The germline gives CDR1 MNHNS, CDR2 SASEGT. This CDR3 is CASSEMVQGSNQPQHF. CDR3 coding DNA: TGTGCCAGCAGTGAAATGGTTCAGGGGAGCAATCAGCCCCAGCATTTT.

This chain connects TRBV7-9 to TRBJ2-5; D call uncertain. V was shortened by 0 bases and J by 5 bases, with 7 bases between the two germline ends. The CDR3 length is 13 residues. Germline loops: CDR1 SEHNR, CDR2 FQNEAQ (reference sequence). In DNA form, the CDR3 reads TGTGCCAGCAGCTTAGCTATTCCGGAGACCCAGTACTTC. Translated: CASSLAIPETQYF.

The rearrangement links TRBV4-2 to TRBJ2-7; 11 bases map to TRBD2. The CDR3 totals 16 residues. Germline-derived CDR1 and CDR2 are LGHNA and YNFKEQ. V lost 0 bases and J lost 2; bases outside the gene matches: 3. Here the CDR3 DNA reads TGTGCCAGCAGCCAAGATCTAGCGGGGGGACCCTACGAGCAGTACTTC. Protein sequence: CASSQDLAGGPYEQYF.

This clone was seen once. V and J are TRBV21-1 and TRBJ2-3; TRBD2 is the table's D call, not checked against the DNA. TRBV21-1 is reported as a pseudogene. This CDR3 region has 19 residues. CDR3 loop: CASSKWPRSSGGRTDTQYF. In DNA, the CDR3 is TGTGCCAGCAGCAAATGGCCAAGGTCTAGCGGGGGACGCACAGATACGCAGTATTTT.

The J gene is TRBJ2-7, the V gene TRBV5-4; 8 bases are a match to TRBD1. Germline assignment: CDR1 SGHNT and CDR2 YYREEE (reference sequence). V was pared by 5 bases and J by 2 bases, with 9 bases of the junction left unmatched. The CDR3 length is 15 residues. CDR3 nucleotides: TGTGCCAGCAGTTACAGGGGGTCAAGAACCTACGAGCAGTACTTC. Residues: CASSYRGSRTYEQYF. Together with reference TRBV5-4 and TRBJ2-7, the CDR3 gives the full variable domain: ETGVTQSPTHLIKTRGQQVTLRCSSQSGHNTVSWYQQALGQGPQFIFQYYREEENGRGNFPPRFSGLQFPNYSSELNVNALELDDSALYLCASSYRGSRTYEQYFGPGTRLTVT.

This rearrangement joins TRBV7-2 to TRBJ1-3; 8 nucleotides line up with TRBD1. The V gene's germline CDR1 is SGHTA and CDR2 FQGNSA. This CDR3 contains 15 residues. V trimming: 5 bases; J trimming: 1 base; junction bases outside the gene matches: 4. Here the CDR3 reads CASSPRTGSGNTIYF. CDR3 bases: TGTGCCAGCAGCCCCCGGACAGGGTCTGGAAACACCATATATTTT.

DNA of the CDR3: TGTGCCAGTAGTCCCCAGCCCAGCGGTGGTGAGCAGTTCTTC. This translates into CASSPQPSGGEQFF. The chain joins TRBV19 to TRBJ2-1; D is possibly TRBD2 (5 bases). In germline, CDR1 is LNHDA, CDR2 SQIVND (reference sequence). Trimming left V 5 bases short and J 9 bases short, with 17 bases between. The CDR3 totals 14 residues.

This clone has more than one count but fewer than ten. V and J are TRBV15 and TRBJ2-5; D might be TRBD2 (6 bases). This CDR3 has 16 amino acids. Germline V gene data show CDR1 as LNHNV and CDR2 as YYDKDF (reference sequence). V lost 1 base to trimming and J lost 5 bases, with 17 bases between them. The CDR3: CATSRVLRLVGETQYF. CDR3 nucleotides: TGTGCCACCAGCAGAGTGTTAAGACTAGTTGGGGAGACCCAGTACTTC.

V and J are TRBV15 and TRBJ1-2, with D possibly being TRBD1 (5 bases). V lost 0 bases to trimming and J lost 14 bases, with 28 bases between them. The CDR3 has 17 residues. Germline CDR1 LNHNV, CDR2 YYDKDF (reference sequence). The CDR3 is CATSRDKRAWGGIKETF. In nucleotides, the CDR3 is TGTGCCACCAGCAGAGATAAAAGGGCGTGGGGGGGTATAAAGGAAACCTTC.

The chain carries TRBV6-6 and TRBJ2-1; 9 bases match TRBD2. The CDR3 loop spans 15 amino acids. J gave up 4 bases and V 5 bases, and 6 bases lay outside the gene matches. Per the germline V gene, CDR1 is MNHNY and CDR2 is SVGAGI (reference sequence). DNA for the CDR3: TGTGCCAGCAGTCGAACCAGCGGGGGGTACAATGAGCAGTTCTTC. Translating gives CASSRTSGGYNEQFF.

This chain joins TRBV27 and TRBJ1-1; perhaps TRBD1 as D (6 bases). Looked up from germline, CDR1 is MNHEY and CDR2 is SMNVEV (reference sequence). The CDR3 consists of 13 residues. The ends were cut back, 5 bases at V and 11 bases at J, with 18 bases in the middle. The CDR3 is CASSPAQGSRAFF. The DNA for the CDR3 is TGTGCCAGCAGTCCGGCACAGGGTTCTCGGGCTTTCTTT.

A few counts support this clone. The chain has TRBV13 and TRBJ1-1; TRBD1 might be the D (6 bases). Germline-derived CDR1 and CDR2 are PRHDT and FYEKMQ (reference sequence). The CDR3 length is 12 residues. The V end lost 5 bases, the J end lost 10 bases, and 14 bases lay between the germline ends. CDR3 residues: CASSPGQSGAFF. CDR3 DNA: TGTGCCAGCAGCCCCGGACAGAGTGGAGCTTTCTTT.